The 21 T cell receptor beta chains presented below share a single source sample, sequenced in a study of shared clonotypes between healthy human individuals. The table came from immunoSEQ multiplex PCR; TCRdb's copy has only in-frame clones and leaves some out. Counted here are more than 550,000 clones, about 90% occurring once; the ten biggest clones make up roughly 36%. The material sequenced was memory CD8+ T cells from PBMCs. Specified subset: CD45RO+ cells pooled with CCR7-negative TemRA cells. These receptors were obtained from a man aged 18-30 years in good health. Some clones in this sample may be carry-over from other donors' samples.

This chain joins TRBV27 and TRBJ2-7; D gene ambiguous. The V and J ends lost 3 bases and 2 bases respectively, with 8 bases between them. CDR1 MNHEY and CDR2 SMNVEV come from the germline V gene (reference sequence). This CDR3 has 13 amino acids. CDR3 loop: CASSFAQTYEQYF. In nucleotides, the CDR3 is TGTGCCAGCAGTTTCGCGCAGACCTACGAGCAGTACTTC.

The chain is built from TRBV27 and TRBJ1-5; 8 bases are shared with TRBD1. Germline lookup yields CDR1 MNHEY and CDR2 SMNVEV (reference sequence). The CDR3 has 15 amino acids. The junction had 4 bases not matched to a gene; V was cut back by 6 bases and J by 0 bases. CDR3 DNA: TGTGCCAGCAGGGACAGGGACAATAGCAATCAGCCCCAGCATTTT. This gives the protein CASRDRDNSNQPQHF.

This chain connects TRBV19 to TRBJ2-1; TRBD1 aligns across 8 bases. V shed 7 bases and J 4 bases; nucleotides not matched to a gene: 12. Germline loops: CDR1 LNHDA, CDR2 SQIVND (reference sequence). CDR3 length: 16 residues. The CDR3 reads CASTAGQGPWYNEQFF. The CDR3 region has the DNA TGTGCCAGTACCGCAGGACAGGGTCCTTGGTACAATGAGCAGTTCTTC.

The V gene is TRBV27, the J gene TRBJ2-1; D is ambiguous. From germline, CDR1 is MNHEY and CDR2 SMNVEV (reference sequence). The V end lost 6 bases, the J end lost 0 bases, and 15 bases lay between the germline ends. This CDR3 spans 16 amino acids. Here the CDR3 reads CASSLPMASSYNEQFF. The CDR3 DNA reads TGTGCCAGCAGCCTCCCCATGGCCAGCTCCTACAATGAGCAGTTCTTC.

This chain's CDR3 is CASSHSLAGGEQFF. The CDR3 nucleotides are TGCGCCAGCAGCCATAGCCTAGCGGGAGGGGAGCAGTTCTTC. The J gene is TRBJ2-1, the V gene TRBV4-3, with 12 bases identical to TRBD2. Germline lookup yields CDR1 LGHNA and CDR2 YSLEER. CDR3 length: 14 amino acids. V lost 3 bases to trimming and J lost 10 bases; unmatched junction nucleotides: 4.

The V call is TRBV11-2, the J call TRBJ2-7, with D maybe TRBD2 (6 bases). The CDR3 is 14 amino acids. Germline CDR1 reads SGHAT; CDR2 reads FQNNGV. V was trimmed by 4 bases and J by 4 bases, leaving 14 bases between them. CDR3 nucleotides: TGTGCCAGCAGCTCCTCAGCGGGTTGGTACGAGCAGTACTTC. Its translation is CASSSSAGWYEQYF.

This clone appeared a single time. The DNA of the CDR3 is TGTGCCAGCAGCTTAAGCGGGGCGGGGGCCACTGAAGCTTTCTTT. It codes for CASSLSGAGATEAFF. The genes are TRBV13 and TRBJ1-1; D may be TRBD1 (6 bases). The CDR3 sequence is 15 residues long. CDR1 and CDR2 from the germline V gene are PRHDT and FYEKMQ (reference sequence). Trimming removed 2 bases from V and 4 bases from J, with 14 bases in between.

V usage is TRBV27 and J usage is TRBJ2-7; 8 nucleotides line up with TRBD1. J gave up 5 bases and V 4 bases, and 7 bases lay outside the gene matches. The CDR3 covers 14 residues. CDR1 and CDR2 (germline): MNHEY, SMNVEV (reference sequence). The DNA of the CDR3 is TGTGCCAGCAGTTCACAGGGGGTCTGGCACGAGCAGTACTTC. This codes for CASSSQGVWHEQYF.

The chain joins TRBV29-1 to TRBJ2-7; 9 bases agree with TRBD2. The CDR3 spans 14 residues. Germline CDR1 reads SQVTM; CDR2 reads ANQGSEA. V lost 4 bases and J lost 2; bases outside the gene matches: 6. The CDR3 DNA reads TGCAGCGTTGGTGGAGCGGGAGGCCCCTACGAGCAGTACTTC. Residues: CSVGGAGGPYEQYF.

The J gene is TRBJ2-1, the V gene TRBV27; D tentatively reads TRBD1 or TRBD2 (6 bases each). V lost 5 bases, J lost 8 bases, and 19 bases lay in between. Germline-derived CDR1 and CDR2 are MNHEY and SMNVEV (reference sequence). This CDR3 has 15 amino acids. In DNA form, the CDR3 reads TGTGCCAGCAGTCCGGTGGGGGGCATAAGTGATGAGCAGTTCTTC. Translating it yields CASSPVGGISDEQFF.

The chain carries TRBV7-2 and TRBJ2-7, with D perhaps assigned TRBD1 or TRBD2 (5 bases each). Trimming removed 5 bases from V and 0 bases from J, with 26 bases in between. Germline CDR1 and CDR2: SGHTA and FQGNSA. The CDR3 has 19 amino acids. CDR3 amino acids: CASSPPGRDVYRSSYEQYF. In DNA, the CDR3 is TGTGCCAGCAGCCCCCCAGGCCGGGACGTTTACCGCAGCTCCTACGAGCAGTACTTC.

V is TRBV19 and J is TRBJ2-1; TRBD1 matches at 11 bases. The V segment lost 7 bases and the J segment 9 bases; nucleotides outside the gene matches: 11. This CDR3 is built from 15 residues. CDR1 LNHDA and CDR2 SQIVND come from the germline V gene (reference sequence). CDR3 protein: CASTWGQGEGGEQFF. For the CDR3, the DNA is TGTGCCAGTACGTGGGGACAGGGGGAGGGCGGTGAGCAGTTCTTC.

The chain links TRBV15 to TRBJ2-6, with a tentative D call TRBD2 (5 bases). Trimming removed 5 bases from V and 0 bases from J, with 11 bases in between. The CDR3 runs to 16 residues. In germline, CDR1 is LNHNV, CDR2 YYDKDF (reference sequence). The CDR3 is CATSGGRHSGANVLTF. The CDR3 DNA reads TGTGCCACCAGCGGAGGTCGTCACTCTGGGGCCAACGTCCTGACTTTC.

In DNA, the CDR3 is TGCGCCAGCAGCCAAGGTCTAGCGAACACCGGGGAGCTGTTTTTT. It specifies CASSQGLANTGELFF. This sequence joins TRBV4-3 and TRBJ2-2, with D hard to call. The germline CDR1 and CDR2 sequences are LGHNA and YSLEER. The CDR3 spans 15 residues. V lost 1 base to trimming and J lost 0 bases, with 6 bases between them.

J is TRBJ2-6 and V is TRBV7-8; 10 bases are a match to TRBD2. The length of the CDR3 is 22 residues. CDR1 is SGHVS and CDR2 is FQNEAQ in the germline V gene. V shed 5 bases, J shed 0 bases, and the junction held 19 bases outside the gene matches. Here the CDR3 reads CASSTLLAGILSQISGANVLTF. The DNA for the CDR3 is TGTGCCAGCAGCACCCTACTAGCGGGAATCTTAAGCCAAATCTCTGGGGCCAACGTCCTGACTTTC. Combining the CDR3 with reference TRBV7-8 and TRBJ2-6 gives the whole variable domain GAGVSQSPRYKVAKRGQDVALRCDPISGHVSLFWYQQALGQGPEFLTYFQNEAQLDKSGLPSDRFFAERPEGSVSTLKIQRTQQEDSAVYLCASSTLLAGILSQISGANVLTFGAGSRLTVL.

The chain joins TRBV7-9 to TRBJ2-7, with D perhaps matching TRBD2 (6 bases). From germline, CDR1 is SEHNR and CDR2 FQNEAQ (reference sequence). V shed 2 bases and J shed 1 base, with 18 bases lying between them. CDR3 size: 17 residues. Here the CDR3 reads CASSLNSAASASYEQYF. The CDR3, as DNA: TGTGCCAGCAGCTTAAATTCGGCGGCTAGCGCGTCCTACGAGCAGTACTTC. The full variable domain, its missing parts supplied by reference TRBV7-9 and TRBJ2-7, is DTGVSQNPRHKITKRGQNVTFRCDPISEHNRLYWYRQTLGQGPEFLTYFQNEAQLEKSRLLSDRFSAERPKGSFSTLEIQRTEQGDSAMYLCASSLNSAASASYEQYFGPGTRLTVT.

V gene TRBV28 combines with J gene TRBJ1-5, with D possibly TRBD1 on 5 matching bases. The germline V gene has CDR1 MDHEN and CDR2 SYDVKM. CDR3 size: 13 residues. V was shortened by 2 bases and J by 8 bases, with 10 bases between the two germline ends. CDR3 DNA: TGTGCCAGCAGTTTAGGGACCCCAGAGCCCCAGCATTTT. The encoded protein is CASSLGTPEPQHF.

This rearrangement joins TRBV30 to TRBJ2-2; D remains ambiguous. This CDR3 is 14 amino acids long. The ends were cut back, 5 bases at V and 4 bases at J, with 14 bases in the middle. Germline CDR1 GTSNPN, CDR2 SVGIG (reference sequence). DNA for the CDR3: TGTGCCTGGCTCGTCAGAGTTGGCACCGGGGAGCTGTTTTTT. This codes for CAWLVRVGTGELFF.

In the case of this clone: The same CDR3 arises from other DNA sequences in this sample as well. CDR3: CASSERGNQNTEAFF. The CDR3, as DNA: TGTGCCAGCAGCGAACGGGGGAATCAGAACACTGAAGCTTTCTTT. V gene TRBV9 combines with J gene TRBJ1-1; TRBD1 might be the D (5 bases). The CDR3 is made up of 15 amino acids. V was clipped by 3 bases and J by 1 base, with 13 bases between them. CDR1 is SGDLS and CDR2 is YYNGEE in the germline V gene.

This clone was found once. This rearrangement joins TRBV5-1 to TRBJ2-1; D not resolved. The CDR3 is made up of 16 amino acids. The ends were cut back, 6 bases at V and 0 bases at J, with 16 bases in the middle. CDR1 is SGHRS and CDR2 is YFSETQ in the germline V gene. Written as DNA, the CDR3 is TGCGCCAGCACCTTCTCCCGGGTGGCCTCCTACAATGAGCAGTTCTTC. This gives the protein CASTFSRVASYNEQFF. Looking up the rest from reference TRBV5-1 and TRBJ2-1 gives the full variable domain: KAGVTQTPRYLIKTRGQQVTLSCSPISGHRSVSWYQQTPGQGLQFLFEYFSETQRNKGNFPGRFSGRQFSNSRSEMNVSTLELGDSALYLCASTFSRVASYNEQFFGPGTRLTVL.

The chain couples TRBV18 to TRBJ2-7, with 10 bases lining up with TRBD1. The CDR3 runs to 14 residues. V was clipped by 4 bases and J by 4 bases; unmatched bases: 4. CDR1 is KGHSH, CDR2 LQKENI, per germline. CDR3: CASSLRDRGYEQYF. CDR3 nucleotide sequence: TGTGCCAGCTCACTGCGGGACAGGGGTTACGAGCAGTACTTC.